This paragraph reports one T cell receptor (beta chain). These data belong to a study of cytomegalovirus exposure and HLA in healthy donors. The primer mix had 60 Vbeta and 13 Jbeta primers. Clones were sequenced by immunoSEQ multiplex PCR, and TCRdb holds only the in-frame ones, with some missing. Of 100,000 or so clones listed, just over 65% are singletons. Trimming pared 2 bases from V and 7 bases from J, leaving 14 bases between. Germline V gene sequence: CDR1 MDHEN, CDR2 SYDVKM. CDR3 length equals 14 residues. This receptor was obtained from a man between 25 and 39 years old in good health and CMV-seronegative. V is TRBV28 and J is TRBJ1-1; D may be TRBD1 (5 bases). The sample consisted of PBMCs. DNA of the CDR3: TGTGCCAGCAGTTTAGGCAGGGTGACCGGTGAAGCTTTCTTT. It encodes CASSLGRVTGEAFF.